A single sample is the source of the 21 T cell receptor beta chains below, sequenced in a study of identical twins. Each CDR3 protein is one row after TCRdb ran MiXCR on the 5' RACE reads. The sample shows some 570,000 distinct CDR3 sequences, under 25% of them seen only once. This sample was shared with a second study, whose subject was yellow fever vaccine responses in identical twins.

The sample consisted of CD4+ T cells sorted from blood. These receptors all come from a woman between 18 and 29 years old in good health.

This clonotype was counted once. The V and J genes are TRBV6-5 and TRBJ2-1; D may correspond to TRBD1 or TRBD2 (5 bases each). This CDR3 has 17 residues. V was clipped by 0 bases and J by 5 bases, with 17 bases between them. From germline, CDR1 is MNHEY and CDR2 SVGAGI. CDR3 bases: TGTGCCAGCAGTTACTCAAGGGGAAGAGCCGGGGACAATGAGCAGTTCTTC. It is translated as CASSYSRGRAGDNEQFF.

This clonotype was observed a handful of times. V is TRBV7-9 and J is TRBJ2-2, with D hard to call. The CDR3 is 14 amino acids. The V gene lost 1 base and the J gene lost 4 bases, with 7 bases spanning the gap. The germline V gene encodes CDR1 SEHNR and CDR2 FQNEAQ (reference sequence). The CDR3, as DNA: TGTGCCAGCAGCTTAGACAGCCCCACCGGGGAGCTGTTTTTT. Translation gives CASSLDSPTGELFF.

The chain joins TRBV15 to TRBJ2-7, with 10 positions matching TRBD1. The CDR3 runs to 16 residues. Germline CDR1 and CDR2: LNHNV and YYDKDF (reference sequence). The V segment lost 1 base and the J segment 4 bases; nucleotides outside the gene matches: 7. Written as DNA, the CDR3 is TGTGCCACCAGCAGAGGTCGGGACAGGGGAATGTACGAGCAGTACGTC. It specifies CATSRGRDRGMYEQYV.

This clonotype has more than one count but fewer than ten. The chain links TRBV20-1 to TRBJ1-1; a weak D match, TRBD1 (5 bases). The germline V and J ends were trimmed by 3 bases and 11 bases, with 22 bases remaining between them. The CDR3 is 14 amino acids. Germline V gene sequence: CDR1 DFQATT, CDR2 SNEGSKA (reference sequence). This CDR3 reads CSARGPGVAGQAFF. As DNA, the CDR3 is TGCAGTGCTAGGGGACCTGGGGTGGCAGGCCAGGCTTTCTTT.

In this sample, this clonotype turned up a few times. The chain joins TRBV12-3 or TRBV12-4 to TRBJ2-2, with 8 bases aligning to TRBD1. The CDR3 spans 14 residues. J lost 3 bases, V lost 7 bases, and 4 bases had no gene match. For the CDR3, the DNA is TGTGCCAGCACCCCGACAGGGGACACCGGGGAGCTGTTTTTT. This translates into CASTPTGDTGELFF.

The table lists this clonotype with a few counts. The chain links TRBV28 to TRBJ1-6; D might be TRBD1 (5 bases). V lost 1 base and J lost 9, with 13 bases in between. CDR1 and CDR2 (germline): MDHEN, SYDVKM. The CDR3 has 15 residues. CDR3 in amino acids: CASSLYEAGSSPLHF. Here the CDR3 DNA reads TGTGCCAGCAGTTTATACGAGGCAGGGTCTTCACCCCTCCACTTT.

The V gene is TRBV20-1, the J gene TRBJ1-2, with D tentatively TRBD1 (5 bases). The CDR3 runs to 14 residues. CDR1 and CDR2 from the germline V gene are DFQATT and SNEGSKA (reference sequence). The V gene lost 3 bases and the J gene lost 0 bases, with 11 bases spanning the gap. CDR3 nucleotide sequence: TGCAGTGCTAGGTCCCAGGGCCCTAACTATGGCTACACCTTC. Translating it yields CSARSQGPNYGYTF.

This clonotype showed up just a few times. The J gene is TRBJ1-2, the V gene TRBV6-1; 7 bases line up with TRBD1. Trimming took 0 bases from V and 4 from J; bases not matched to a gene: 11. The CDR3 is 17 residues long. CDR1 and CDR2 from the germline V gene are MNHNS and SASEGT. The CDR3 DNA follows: TGTGCCAGCAGTGAAGCGCGGATTCGGACAGGAAGCTATGGCTACACCTTC. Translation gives CASSEARIRTGSYGYTF.

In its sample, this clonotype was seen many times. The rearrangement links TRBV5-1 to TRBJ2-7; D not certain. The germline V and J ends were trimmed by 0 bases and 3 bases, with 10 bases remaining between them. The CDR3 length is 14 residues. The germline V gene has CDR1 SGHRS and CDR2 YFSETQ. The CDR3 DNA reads TGCGCCAGCAGCTTGGAATTTAGGAACTACGAGCAGTACTTC. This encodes CASSLEFRNYEQYF.

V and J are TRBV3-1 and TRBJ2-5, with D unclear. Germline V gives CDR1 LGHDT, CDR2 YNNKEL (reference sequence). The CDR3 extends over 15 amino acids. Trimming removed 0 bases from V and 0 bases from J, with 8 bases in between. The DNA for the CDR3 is TGTGCCAGCAGCCAAGATCAAGGATACCAAGAGACCCAGTACTTC. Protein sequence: CASSQDQGYQETQYF.

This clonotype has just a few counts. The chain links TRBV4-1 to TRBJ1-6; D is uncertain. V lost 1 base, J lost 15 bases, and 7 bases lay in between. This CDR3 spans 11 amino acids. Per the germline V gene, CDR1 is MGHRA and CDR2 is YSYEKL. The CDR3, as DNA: TGCGCCAGCAGCCAAGGTGGGGTCCTCCACTTT. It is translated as CASSQGGVLHF.

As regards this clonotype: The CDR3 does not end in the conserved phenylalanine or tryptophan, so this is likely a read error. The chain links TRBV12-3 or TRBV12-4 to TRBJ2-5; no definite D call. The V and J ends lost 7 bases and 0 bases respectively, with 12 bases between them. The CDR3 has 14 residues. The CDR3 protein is CASTPGQYQETQYY. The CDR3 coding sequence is TGTGCCAGCACCCCCGGGCAGTACCAAGAGACCCAGTACTAC.

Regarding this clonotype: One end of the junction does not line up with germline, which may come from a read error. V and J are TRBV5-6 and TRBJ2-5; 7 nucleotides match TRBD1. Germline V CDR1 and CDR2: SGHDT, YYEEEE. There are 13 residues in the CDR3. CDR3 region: CASSFLDRDWGNF. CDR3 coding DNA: TGTGCCAGCAGCTTCCTTGACAGGGATTGGGGAAACTTC.

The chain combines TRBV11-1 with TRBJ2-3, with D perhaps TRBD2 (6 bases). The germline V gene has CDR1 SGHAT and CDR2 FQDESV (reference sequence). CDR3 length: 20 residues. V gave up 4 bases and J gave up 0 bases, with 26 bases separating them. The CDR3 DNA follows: TGTGCCAGCAGCTGGCTGGGAATTCGGGGCCGGGACTTGAGCACAGATACGCAGTATTTT. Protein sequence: CASSWLGIRGRDLSTDTQYF. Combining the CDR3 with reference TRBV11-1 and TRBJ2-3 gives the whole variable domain EAEVAQSPRYKITEKSQAVAFWCDPISGHATLYWYRQILGQGPELLVQFQDESVVDDSQLPKDRFSAERLKGVDSTLKIQPAELGDSAMYLCASSWLGIRGRDLSTDTQYFGPGTRLTVL.

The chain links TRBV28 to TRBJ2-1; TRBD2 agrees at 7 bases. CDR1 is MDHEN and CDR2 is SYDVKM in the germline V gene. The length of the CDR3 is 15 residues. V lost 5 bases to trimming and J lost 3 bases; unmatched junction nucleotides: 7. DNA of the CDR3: TGTGCCAGCAGTCATCCACTAGCGCTCTACAATGAGCAGTTCTTC. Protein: CASSHPLALYNEQFF.

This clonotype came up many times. DNA for the CDR3: TGTGCCAGCAGTTTAAGGGGGTTAAACACTGAAGCTTTCTTT. Translation: CASSLRGLNTEAFF. The rearrangement joins TRBV28 to TRBJ1-1; D possibly corresponds to TRBD1 (6 bases). The CDR3 is 14 amino acids. Trimming pared 2 bases from V and 2 bases from J, leaving 9 bases between. CDR1 and CDR2 from the germline V gene are MDHEN and SYDVKM.

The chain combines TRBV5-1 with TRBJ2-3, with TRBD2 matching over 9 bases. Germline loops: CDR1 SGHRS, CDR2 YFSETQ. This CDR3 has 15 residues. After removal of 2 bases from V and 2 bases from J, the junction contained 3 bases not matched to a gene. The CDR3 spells CASSFPSGDTDTQYF. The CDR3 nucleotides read TGCGCCAGCAGCTTTCCTAGCGGGGACACAGATACGCAGTATTTT.

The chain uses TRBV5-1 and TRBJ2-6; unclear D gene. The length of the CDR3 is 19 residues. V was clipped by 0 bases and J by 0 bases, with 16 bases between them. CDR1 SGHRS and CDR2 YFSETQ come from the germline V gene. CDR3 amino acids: CASSLVQLPTYSGANVLTF. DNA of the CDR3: TGCGCCAGCAGCTTGGTACAACTTCCAACCTACTCTGGGGCCAACGTCCTGACTTTC. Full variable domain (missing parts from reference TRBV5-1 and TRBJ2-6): KAGVTQTPRYLIKTRGQQVTLSCSPISGHRSVSWYQQTPGQGLQFLFEYFSETQRNKGNFPGRFSGRQFSNSRSEMNVSTLELGDSALYLCASSLVQLPTYSGANVLTFGAGSRLTVL.

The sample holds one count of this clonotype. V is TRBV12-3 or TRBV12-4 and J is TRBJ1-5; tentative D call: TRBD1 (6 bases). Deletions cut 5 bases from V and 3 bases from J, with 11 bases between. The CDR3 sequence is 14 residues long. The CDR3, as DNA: TGTGCCAGCAGTAAGGACAGCGCCAATCAGCCCCAGCATTTT. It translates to CASSKDSANQPQHF.

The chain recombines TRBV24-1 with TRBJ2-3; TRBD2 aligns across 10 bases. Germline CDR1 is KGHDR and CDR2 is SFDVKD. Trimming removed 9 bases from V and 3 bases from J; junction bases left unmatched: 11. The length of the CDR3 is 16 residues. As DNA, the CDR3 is TGTGCCACCGCGATAGCGGGAGGAGGTGGAACAGATACGCAGTATTTT. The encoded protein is CATAIAGGGGTDTQYF.

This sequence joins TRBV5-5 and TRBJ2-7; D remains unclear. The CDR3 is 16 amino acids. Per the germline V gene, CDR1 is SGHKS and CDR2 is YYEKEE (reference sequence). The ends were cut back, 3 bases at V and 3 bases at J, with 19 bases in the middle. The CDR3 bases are TGTGCCAGCAGCTATGGCCTAGGACGTACGATCTACGAGCAGTACTTC. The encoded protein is CASSYGLGRTIYEQYF. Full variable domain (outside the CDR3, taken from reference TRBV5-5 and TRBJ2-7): DAGVTQSPTHLIKTRGQQVTLRCSPISGHKSVSWYQQVLGQGPQFIFQYYEKEERGRGNFPDRFSARQFPNYSSELNVNALLLGDSALYLCASSYGLGRTIYEQYFGPGTRLTVT.